The clone carrying this TCR beta chain was found many times. Its antigen is not known. Each TCR beta library was made by quantitative 5'-RACE that incorporated molecular barcodes. TCRdb reprocessed the 5' RACE reads via MiXCR and lists one record per CDR3 protein. The table shows about 130,000 distinct CDR3 sequences, with around 6.6% occurring only once. This sample was taken from a study of CD8 T cells in ankylosing spondylitis. Whole-study results and caveats: The authors reported significant enrichment of disease-linked clones in matched ankylosing spondylitis synovial fluid. Relatively rare in peripheral blood, disease-linked clones were also CD8+.

The germline gives CDR1 SGHTA, CDR2 FQGNSA. V lost 2 bases, J lost 6 bases, and 4 bases stayed unmatched. The CDR3 is made up of 14 amino acids. The sample comprised blood, either unsorted or a sorted T cell fraction (not recorded which). The chain employs TRBV7-2 and TRBJ1-1; 9 bases are a match to TRBD1. The clonotype comes from a female donor with ankylosing spondylitis or in good health (not recorded which). The CDR3 is CASSLTTGGSEAFF. Here the CDR3 DNA reads TGTGCCAGCAGCTTAACGACAGGGGGGTCTGAAGCTTTCTTT.